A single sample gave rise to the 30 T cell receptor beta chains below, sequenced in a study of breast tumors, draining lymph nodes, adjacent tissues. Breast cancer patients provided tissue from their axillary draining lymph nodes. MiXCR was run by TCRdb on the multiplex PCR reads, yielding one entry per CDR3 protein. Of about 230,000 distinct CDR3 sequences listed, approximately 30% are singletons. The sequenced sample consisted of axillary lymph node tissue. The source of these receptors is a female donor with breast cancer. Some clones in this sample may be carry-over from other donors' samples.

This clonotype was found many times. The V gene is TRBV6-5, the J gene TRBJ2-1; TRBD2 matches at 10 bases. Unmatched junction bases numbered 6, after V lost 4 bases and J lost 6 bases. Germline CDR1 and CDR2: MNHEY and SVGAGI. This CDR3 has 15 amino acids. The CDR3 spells CASSSLAGVRNEQFF. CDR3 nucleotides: TGTGCCAGCAGTTCCCTAGCGGGAGTGCGCAATGAGCAGTTCTTC.

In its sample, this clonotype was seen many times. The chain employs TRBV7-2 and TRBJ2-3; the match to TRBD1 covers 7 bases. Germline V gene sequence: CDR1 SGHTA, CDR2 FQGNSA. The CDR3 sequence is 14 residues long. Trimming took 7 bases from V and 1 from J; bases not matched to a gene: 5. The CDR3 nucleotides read TGTGCCAGCACCTTTCAGGGGGGCACAGATACGCAGTATTTT. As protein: CASTFQGGTDTQYF.

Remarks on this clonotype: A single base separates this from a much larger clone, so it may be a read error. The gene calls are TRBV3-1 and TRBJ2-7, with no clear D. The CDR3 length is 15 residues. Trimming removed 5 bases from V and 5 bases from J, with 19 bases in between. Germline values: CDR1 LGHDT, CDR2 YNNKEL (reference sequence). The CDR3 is CASSAPQGLANEQYF. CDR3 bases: TGTGCCAGCAGCGCACCGCAAGGGTTGGCCAACGAGCAGTACTTC.

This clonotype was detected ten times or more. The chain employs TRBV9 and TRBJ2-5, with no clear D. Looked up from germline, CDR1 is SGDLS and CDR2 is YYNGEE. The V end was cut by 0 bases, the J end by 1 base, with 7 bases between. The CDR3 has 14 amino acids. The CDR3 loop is CASSVEDRQETQYF. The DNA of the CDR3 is TGTGCCAGCAGCGTAGAGGACCGCCAAGAGACCCAGTACTTC.

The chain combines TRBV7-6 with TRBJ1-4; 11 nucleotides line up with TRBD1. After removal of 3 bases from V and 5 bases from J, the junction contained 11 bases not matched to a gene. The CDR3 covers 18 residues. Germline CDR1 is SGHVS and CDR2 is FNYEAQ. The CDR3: CASSFEGTGGRKNEKLFF. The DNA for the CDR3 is TGTGCCAGCAGCTTCGAAGGGACAGGGGGTCGAAAGAATGAAAAACTGTTTTTT.

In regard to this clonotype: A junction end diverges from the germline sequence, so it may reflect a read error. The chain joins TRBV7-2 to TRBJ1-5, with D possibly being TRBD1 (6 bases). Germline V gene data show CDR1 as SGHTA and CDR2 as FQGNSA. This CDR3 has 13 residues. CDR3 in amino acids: CAGSLGGDQPQHF. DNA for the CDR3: TGTGCCGGCAGCTTAGGGGGAGATCAGCCCCAGCACTTT.

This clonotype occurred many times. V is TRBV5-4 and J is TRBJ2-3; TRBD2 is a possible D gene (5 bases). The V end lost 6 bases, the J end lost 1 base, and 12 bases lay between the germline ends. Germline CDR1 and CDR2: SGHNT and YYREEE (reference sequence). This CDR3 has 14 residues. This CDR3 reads CASTPDYGTDTQYF. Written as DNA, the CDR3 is TGTGCCAGCACCCCCGACTACGGCACAGATACGCAGTATTTT.

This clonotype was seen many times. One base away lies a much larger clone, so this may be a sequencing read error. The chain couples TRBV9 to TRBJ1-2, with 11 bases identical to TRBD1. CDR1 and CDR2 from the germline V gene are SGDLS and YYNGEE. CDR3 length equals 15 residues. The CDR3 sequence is CASSRGQGVNYGSTF. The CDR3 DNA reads TGTGCCAGCAGTAGGGGACAGGGGGTTAACTATGGCTCCACCTTC.

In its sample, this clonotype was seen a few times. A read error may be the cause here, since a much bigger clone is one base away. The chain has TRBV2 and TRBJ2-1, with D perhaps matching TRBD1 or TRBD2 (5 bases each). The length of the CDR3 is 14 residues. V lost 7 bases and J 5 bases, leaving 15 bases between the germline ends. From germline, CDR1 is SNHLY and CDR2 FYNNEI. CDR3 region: CASIGDLRNNEQFF. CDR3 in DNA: TGTGCCAGCATAGGGGACCTCCGGAACAATGAGCAGTTCTTC.

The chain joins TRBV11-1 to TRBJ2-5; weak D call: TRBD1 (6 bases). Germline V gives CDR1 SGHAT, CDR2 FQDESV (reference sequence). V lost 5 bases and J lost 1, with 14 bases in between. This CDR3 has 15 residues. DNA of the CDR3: TGTGCCAGCAGCCACCAGACAGGCTCCCAAGAGACCCAGTACTTC. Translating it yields CASSHQTGSQETQYF.

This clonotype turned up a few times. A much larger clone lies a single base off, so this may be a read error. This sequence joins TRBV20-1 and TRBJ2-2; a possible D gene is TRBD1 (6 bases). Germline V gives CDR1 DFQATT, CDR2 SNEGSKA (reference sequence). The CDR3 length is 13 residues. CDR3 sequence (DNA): TGCAGTGCTAGTGCCGGACAGCACGGGGAGCTGCTTTTT. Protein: CSASAGQHGELLF.

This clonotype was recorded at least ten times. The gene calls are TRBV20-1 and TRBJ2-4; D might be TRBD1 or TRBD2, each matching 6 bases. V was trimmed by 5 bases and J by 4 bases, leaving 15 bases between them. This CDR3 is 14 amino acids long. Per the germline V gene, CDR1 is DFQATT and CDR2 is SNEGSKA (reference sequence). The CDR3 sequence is CSAGGGTDKNIQYF. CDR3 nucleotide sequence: TGCAGTGCTGGGGGCGGGACCGATAAAAACATTCAGTACTTC.

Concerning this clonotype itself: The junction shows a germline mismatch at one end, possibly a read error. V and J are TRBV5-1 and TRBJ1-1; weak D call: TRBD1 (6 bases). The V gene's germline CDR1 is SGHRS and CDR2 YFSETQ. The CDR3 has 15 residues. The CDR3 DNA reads TGCGCCAGCAGCTTGGAAGGAGGGGGGATTGATGAAGCTCTCTTT. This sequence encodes CASSLEGGGIDEALF.

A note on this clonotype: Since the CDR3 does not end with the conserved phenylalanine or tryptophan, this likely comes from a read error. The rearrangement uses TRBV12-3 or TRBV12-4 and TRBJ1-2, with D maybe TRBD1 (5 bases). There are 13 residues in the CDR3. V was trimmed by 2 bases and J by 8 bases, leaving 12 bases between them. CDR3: CASSLTGTGGYTS. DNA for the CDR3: TGTGCCAGCAGTTTAACCGGGACCGGGGGCTACACCTCC.

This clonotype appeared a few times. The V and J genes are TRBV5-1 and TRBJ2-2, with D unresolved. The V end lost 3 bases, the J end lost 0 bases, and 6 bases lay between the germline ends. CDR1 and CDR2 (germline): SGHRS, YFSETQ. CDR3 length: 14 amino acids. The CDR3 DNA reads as TGCGCCAGCAGCTCCACAACGAACACCGGGGAGCTGTTTTTT. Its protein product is CASSSTTNTGELFF.

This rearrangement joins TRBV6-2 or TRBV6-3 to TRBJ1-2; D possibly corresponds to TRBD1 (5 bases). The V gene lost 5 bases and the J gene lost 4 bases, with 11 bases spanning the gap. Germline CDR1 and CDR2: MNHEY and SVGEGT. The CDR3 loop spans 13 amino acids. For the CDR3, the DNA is TGTGCCAGCAGTCACGGGGCCTCCTATGGCTACACCTTC. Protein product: CASSHGASYGYTF.

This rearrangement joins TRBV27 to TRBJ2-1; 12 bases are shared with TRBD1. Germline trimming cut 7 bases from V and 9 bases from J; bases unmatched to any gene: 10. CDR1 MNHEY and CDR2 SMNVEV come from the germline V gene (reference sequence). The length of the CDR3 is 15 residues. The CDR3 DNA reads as TGTGCCAGCAACATCAGGGGGACAGGGGGCGGTGAGCAGTTCTTC. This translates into CASNIRGTGGGEQFF.

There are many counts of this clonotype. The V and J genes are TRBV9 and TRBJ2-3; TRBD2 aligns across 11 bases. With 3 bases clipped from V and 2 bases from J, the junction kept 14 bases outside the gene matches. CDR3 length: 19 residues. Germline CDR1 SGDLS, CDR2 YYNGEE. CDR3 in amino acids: CASSAGMASGRRSTDTQYF. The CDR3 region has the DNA TGTGCCAGCAGCGCCGGAATGGCTAGCGGGAGGAGGTCCACAGATACGCAGTATTTT.

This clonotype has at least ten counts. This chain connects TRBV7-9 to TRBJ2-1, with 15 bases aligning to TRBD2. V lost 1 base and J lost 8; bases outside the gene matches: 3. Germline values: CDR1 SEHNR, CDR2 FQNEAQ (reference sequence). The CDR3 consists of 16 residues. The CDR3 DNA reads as TGTGCCAGCAGCTTAGGGACTAGCGGGAGGGTAGATGAGCAGTTCTTC. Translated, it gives CASSLGTSGRVDEQFF.

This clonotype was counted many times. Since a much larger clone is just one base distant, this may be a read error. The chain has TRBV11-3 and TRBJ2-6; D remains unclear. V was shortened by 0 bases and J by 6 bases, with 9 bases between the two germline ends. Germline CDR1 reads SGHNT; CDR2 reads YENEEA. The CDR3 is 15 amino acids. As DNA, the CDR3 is TGTGCCAGCAGCTTAGACGGAAACGCGGCCAACGTCCTGACTTTC. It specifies CASSLDGNAANVLTF.

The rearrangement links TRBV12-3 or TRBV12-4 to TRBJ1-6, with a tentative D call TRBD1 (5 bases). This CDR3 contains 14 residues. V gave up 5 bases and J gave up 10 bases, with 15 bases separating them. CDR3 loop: CASSGPGGESPLHF. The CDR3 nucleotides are TGTGCCAGCAGTGGCCCGGGGGGGGAATCACCCCTCCACTTT.

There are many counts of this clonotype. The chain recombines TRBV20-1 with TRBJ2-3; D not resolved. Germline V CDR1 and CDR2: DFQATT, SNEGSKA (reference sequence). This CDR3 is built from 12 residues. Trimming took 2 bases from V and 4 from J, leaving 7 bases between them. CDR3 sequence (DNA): TGCAGTGCTAGACCAATGTCAGATACGCAGTATTTT. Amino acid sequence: CSARPMSDTQYF.

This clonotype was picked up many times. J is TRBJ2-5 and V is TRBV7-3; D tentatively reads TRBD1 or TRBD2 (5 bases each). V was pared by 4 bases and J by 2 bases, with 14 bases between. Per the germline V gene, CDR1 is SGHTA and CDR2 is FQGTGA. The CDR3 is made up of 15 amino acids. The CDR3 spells CASSYGAGLQETQYF. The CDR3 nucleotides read TGTGCCAGCAGCTACGGGGCTGGTTTGCAAGAGACCCAGTACTTC.

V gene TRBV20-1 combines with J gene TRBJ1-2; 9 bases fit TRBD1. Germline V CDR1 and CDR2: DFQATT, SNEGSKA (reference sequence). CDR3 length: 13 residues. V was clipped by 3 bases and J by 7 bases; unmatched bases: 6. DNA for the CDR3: TGCAGTGCTAGCCGGGACAGGGATAGTGGCTACACCTTC. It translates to CSASRDRDSGYTF.

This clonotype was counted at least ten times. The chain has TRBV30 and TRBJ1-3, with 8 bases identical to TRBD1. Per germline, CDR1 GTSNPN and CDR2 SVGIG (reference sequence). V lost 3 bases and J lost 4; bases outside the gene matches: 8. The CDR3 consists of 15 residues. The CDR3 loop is CAWRPQGVTGNTIYF. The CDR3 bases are TGTGCCTGGAGACCACAGGGGGTAACAGGAAACACCATATATTTT.

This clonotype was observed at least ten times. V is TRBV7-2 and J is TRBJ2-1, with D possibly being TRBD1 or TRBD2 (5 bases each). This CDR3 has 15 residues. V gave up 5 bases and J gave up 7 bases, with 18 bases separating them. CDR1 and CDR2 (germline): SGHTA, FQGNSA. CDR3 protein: CASSPPGTKRNEQFF. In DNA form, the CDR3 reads TGTGCCAGCAGCCCACCGGGGACGAAGCGGAATGAGCAGTTCTTC.

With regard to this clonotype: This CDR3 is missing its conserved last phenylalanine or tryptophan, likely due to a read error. CDR3 amino acids: CASSQGFGSGQETQYL. CDR3 coding DNA: TGTGCCAGCAGCCAAGGATTCGGGAGTGGGCAGGAGACCCAGTACCTC. This chain uses TRBV3-1 with TRBJ2-5; D may be TRBD2 (6 bases). V gave up 1 base and J gave up 5 bases, with 17 bases separating them. Per germline, CDR1 LGHDT and CDR2 YNNKEL (reference sequence). The CDR3 covers 16 residues.

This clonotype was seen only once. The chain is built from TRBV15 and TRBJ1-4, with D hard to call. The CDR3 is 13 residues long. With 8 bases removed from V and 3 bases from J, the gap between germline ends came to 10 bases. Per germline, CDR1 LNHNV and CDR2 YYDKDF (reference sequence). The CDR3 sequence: CATGGTANEKLFF. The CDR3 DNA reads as TGTGCCACCGGCGGAACAGCTAATGAAAAACTGTTTTTT. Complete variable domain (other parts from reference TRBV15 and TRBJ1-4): DAMVIQNPRYQVTQFGKPVTLSCSQTLNHNVMYWYQQKSSQAPKLLFHYYDKDFNNEADTPDNFQSRRPNTSFCFLDIRSPGLGDTAMYLCATGGTANEKLFFGSGTQLSVL.

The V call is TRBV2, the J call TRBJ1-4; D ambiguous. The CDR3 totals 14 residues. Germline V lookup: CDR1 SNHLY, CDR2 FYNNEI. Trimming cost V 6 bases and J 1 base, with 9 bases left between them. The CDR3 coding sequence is TGTGCCAGCAGAAGAGCCGAAACTAATGAAAAACTGTTTTTT. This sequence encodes CASRRAETNEKLFF.

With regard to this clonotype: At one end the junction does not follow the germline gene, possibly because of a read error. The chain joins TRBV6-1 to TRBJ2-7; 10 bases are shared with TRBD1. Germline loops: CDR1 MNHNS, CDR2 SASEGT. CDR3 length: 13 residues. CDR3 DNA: TGTGCCAGCAGGCCGACAGGGGGCAACGAGCAGCACTTC. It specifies CASRPTGGNEQHF.